The entry that follows covers one T cell receptor beta chain sequence. The data originate from a study of shared clonotypes between healthy human individuals. Into CD45RA+ naive and CD45RA-negative memory subsets, the CD4+ cells were split. Profiled with immunoSEQ multiplex PCR; TCRdb holds only in-frame clones, not every one. This table has around 1 million clones, more than 75% appearing once. This clonotype originated in a man aged 18-30 years in good health. Specimen: memory CD4+ T cells sorted from blood. Subset reported: CD45RA-negative fraction.

This chain's CDR3 is CASSASRSNQPQHF. The CDR3 DNA reads as TGTGCCAGCAGTGCATCACGGAGTAATCAGCCCCAGCATTTT. The rearrangement uses TRBV6-1 and TRBJ1-5; D gene ambiguous. The CDR3 loop spans 14 amino acids. Deletions cut 4 bases from V and 4 bases from J, with 11 bases between. CDR1 MNHNS and CDR2 SASEGT come from the germline V gene.